Sequencing of this T cell receptor beta chain was carried out in a study of blood T cell repertoires in COVID-19. Study-level information: Sources were T cells, B-cell-depleted T cells, or PBMCs; the material itself was cDNA or gDNA.

This table comes from immunoSEQ multiplex PCR, and its TCRdb copy is limited to in-frame clones, with some not included. The repertoire includes 14,000 or so clones, around 82% of them detected once, and roughly a quarter sits in the top ten. Trimming cost V 7 bases and J 13 bases; bases outside gene matches: 15. This CDR3 contains 16 residues. The V gene's germline CDR1 is LNHDA and CDR2 SQIVND (reference sequence). Sequencing was performed on peripheral blood. The receptor comes from a woman in her sixties with acute or convalescent COVID-19. This chain connects TRBV19 to TRBJ2-1; TRBD2 matches at 14 bases. The CDR3 DNA reads TGTGCCAGTACCACAAGCCAAACCGGGACTAGCGGGAGTCAGTTCTTC. It yields the protein CASTTSQTGTSGSQFF.